Here is one TCR beta chain with its context. Seattle-derived patients entered the study during active infection and were followed longitudinally. These data originate in a study of blood T cell repertoires in COVID-19. Overall study context: The United States, Italy and Spain provided the acute and convalescent COVID-19 samples. Nucleic acid was either cDNA or gDNA, and it came from T cells, B-cell-depleted T cells, or PBMCs.

Authors' methods: Cell counts per sample came from amplifying reference gene primers. TCRdb's table, derived via immunoSEQ multiplex PCR, lists solely in-frame clones and lacks some. The V and J calls and clone size come from that table; D and trimming were worked out from the DNA. Of 150,000 or so clones in the sample, approximately 90% were seen once. This CDR3 spans 11 amino acids. The germline gives CDR1 MDHEN, CDR2 SYDVKM. Trimming left V 6 bases short and J 8 bases short, with 10 bases between. The rearrangement joins TRBV28 to TRBJ1-1; maybe TRBD1 (5 bases). This receptor was obtained from a man younger than 35 with COVID-19, enrolled during active disease. The sequenced sample consisted of peripheral blood. Written as DNA, the CDR3 is TGTGCCAGCAGCGCGGGGGTCGAAGCTTTCTTT. This translates into CASSAGVEAFF.